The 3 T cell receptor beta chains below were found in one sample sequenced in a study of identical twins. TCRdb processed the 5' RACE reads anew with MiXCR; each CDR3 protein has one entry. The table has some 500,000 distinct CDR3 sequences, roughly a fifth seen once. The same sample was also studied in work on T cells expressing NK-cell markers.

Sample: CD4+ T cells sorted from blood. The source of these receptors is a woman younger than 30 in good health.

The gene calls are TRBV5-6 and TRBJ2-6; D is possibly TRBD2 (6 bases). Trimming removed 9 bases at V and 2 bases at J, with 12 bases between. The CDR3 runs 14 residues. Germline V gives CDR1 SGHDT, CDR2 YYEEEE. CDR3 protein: CATRGRTGANVLTF. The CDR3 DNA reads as TGTGCCACCCGAGGGAGGACTGGGGCCAACGTCCTGACTTTC.

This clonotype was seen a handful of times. CDR3 sequence: CASSFGGDGSPLHF. Written as DNA, the CDR3 is TGCGCCAGCAGCTTTGGAGGGGATGGGTCACCCCTCCACTTT. This chain connects TRBV5-1 to TRBJ1-6, with a possible D match to TRBD1 (5 bases). Germline-derived CDR1 and CDR2 are SGHRS and YFSETQ. Trimming cost V 2 bases and J 10 bases, with 13 bases left between them. CDR3 size: 14 residues.

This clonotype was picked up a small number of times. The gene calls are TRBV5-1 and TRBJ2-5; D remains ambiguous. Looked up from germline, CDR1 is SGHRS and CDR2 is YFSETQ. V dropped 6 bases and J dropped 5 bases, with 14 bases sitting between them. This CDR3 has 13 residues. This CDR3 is CASKREARETQYF. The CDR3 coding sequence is TGCGCCAGCAAACGTGAGGCACGGGAGACCCAGTACTTC. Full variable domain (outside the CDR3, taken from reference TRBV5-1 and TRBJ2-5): KAGVTQTPRYLIKTRGQQVTLSCSPISGHRSVSWYQQTPGQGLQFLFEYFSETQRNKGNFPGRFSGRQFSNSRSEMNVSTLELGDSALYLCASKREARETQYFGPGTRLLVL.